These 24 T cell receptor beta chains share one sample of origin, sequenced in a study of blood T cell repertoires in COVID-19. Libraries were prepared by immunoSEQ multiplex PCR; TCRdb keeps only in-frame clonotypes and omits some of them. The profile shows around 260,000 clones, 80% to 85% of them singletons. Sequenced input: peripheral blood. Every receptor here comes from a person aged 70 to 85 with COVID-19, enrolled during active disease.

The DNA for the CDR3 is TGTGCCAGCAGCCAGACTAGCGGGAGCGTGCATGAGCAGTTCTTC. Amino acids: CASSQTSGSVHEQFF. The V gene is TRBV7-7, the J gene TRBJ2-1; 12 bases line up with TRBD2. Germline values: CDR1 SSHAT, CDR2 FNYEAQ (reference sequence). The J segment lost 8 bases and the V segment lost 5 bases, leaving 7 bases of the junction unmatched. There are 15 residues in the CDR3.

This clone was recorded at least ten times. The V and J genes are TRBV27 and TRBJ1-2, with D tentatively TRBD1 (5 bases). The V gene's germline CDR1 is MNHEY and CDR2 SMNVEV (reference sequence). V was shortened by 0 bases and J by 4 bases, with 27 bases between the two germline ends. The length of the CDR3 is 20 residues. The CDR3 spells CASSLSTVPGSSRGSYGYTF. The CDR3 nucleotides read TGTGCCAGCAGTTTATCCACAGTGCCTGGATCGTCACGGGGGTCCTATGGCTACACCTTC.

This clone was seen a single time. The chain uses TRBV19 and TRBJ1-1, with D possibly matching TRBD1 (6 bases). V was pared by 5 bases and J by 3 bases, with 10 bases between. Germline V gene data show CDR1 as LNHDA and CDR2 as SQIVND (reference sequence). The CDR3 is 13 residues long. The CDR3 is CASSANRDTEAFF. In DNA, the CDR3 is TGTGCCAGTAGTGCCAACAGGGACACTGAAGCTTTCTTT.

CDR3 in DNA: TGTGCCAGCAGTAAAGGGCGGGGGGCGCGGACTAATGAAAAACTGTTTTTT. Protein sequence: CASSKGRGARTNEKLFF. This chain connects TRBV6-1 to TRBJ1-4; tentative D call: TRBD1 (6 bases). The CDR3 runs to 17 residues. V was pared by 5 bases and J by 2 bases, with 18 bases between. CDR1 is MNHNS, CDR2 SASEGT, per germline.

The chain joins TRBV5-1 to TRBJ2-1; maybe TRBD1 (6 bases). The CDR3 is made up of 15 amino acids. CDR1 is SGHRS, CDR2 YFSETQ, per germline. V lost 0 bases and J lost 7, with 14 bases in between. In DNA, the CDR3 is TGCGCCAGCAGCTTGGTACCAGGGGCGAGGAATGAGCAGTTCTTC. It is translated as CASSLVPGARNEQFF.

The chain uses TRBV19 and TRBJ1-5, with 7 bases fitting TRBD1. The CDR3 runs 14 residues. V lost 3 bases and J lost 6; bases outside the gene matches: 5. The germline V gene has CDR1 LNHDA and CDR2 SQIVND (reference sequence). The DNA for the CDR3 is TGTGCCAGTAGTATGGACAGGTTGGTTCAGCCCCAGCATTTT. Translated: CASSMDRLVQPQHF.

This chain links TRBV6-5 with TRBJ2-7, with D hard to call. Germline assignment: CDR1 MNHEY and CDR2 SVGAGI. The V end was cut by 0 bases, the J end by 3 bases, with 9 bases between. This CDR3 region has 14 residues. The CDR3 coding sequence is TGTGCCAGCAGTTACTCTCCTAGTTACTACGAGCAGTACTTC. Translation: CASSYSPSYYEQYF.

In this sample, this clone turned up a few times. The chain recombines TRBV9 with TRBJ1-2; tentative D call: TRBD1 (6 bases). CDR1 SGDLS and CDR2 YYNGEE come from the germline V gene. Trimming removed 7 bases at V and 6 bases at J, with 13 bases between. The CDR3 consists of 12 residues. CDR3 nucleotide sequence: TGTGCCAGCGGTACAGGGTTTGATGGCTACACCTTC. Protein: CASGTGFDGYTF.

This clone was recorded only once. V and J are TRBV7-3 and TRBJ2-1, with TRBD2 matching over 8 bases. Germline CDR1 and CDR2: SGHTA and FQGTGA. J lost 8 bases, V lost 0 bases, and 6 bases had no gene match. CDR3 size: 15 residues. CDR3 DNA sequence: TGTGCCAGCAGCTTAACTAGCGGGATTAACTATGAGCAGTTCTTC. It is translated as CASSLTSGINYEQFF.

The J gene is TRBJ1-2, the V gene TRBV25-1, with D possibly TRBD1 on 6 matching bases. The V gene lost 6 bases and the J gene lost 4 bases, with 12 bases spanning the gap. Germline V gives CDR1 MGHDK, CDR2 SYGVNS. The CDR3 length is 13 residues. The CDR3 DNA reads TGTGCCAGCAGCTCGACAGGCACCTATGGCTACACCTTC. This translates into CASSSTGTYGYTF.

CDR3 in DNA: TGTGCCAGCAGTACCCGGACAGGGGGCAGGACCTACGAGCAGTACTTC. This codes for CASSTRTGGRTYEQYF. The chain is built from TRBV27 and TRBJ2-7; 11 bases are a match to TRBD1. Germline assignment: CDR1 MNHEY and CDR2 SMNVEV (reference sequence). CDR3 size: 16 residues. The trim removed 5 bases at V and 2 bases at J, leaving 8 bases unmatched.

The chain recombines TRBV7-3 with TRBJ2-1; 11 bases fit TRBD2. After removal of 5 bases from V and 4 bases from J, the junction contained 4 bases not matched to a gene. The CDR3 spans 15 residues. Germline values: CDR1 SGHTA, CDR2 FQGTGA. The chain's CDR3 is CASSHLAGGYNEQFF. DNA for the CDR3: TGTGCCAGCAGCCATCTAGCGGGAGGTTACAATGAGCAGTTCTTC.

The chain joins TRBV7-2 to TRBJ1-6; D gene unclear. This CDR3 is built from 14 residues. The ends were cut back, 2 bases at V and 3 bases at J, with 5 bases in the middle. Germline values: CDR1 SGHTA, CDR2 FQGNSA. The CDR3 coding sequence is TGTGCCAGCAGCTTAAGCGGCTATAATTCACCCCTCCACTTT. This codes for CASSLSGYNSPLHF.

The chain carries TRBV4-3 and TRBJ1-4, with D possibly being TRBD1 (5 bases). V was shortened by 0 bases and J by 8 bases, with 13 bases between the two germline ends. This CDR3 is built from 15 residues. CDR1 and CDR2 from the germline V gene are LGHNA and YSLEER. The CDR3 sequence is CASSQELSRAEKLFF. CDR3 bases: TGCGCCAGCAGCCAAGAATTAAGCAGGGCGGAAAAACTGTTTTTT.

This CDR3 reads CASTGGFEGEQYF. DNA of the CDR3: TGTGCCAGCACGGGCGGTTTCGAGGGCGAGCAGTACTTC. This chain links TRBV12-3 or TRBV12-4 with TRBJ2-7; maybe TRBD2 (5 bases). Trimming pared 7 bases from V and 6 bases from J, leaving 16 bases between. The CDR3 has 13 amino acids.

The chain has TRBV2 and TRBJ2-5; a weak D match, TRBD1 (6 bases). Germline V gives CDR1 SNHLY, CDR2 FYNNEI. The CDR3 totals 13 residues. V lost 4 bases, J lost 2 bases, and 8 bases lay in between. This CDR3 reads CASSVDRQETQYF. CDR3 bases: TGTGCCAGCAGTGTGGACAGACAAGAGACCCAGTACTTC.

The chain couples TRBV7-2 to TRBJ2-3; 8 bases map to TRBD2. J lost 4 bases, V lost 2 bases, and 5 bases had no gene match. The CDR3 spans 15 residues. Germline-derived CDR1 and CDR2 are SGHTA and FQGNSA. The CDR3 here is CASSLNGRAADTQYF. CDR3 coding DNA: TGTGCCAGCAGCTTAAACGGGAGGGCAGCAGATACGCAGTATTTT.

The chain uses TRBV20-1 and TRBJ2-5; possibly TRBD2 for D (5 bases). The CDR3 is 11 residues long. V shed 6 bases and J shed 5 bases, with 10 bases lying between them. Germline V gene data show CDR1 as DFQATT and CDR2 as SNEGSKA (reference sequence). Here the CDR3 DNA reads TGCAGTGCCCGGCCGGGGGAGACCCAGTACTTC. This sequence encodes CSARPGETQYF.

The V and J genes are TRBV6-6 and TRBJ2-5, with 9 bases matching TRBD2. V lost 7 bases to trimming and J lost 1 base; unmatched junction nucleotides: 22. In germline, CDR1 is MNHNY, CDR2 SVGAGI (reference sequence). The CDR3 extends over 20 amino acids. CDR3 protein: CASTRSLAGGVAVSQETQYF. The DNA for the CDR3 is TGTGCCAGCACTCGGTCCCTTGCGGGAGGGGTCGCGGTGAGCCAAGAGACCCAGTACTTC.

V and J are TRBV2 and TRBJ1-1; D uncertain. The CDR3 runs to 13 residues. Germline values: CDR1 SNHLY, CDR2 FYNNEI. V was trimmed by 4 bases and J by 2 bases, leaving 8 bases between them. The CDR3 sequence: CASSARLNTEAFF. The CDR3 nucleotides are TGTGCCAGCAGTGCACGGTTAAACACTGAAGCTTTCTTT.

CDR3 protein: CASSLGLALLYEQYF. CDR3 sequence (DNA): TGCGCCAGCAGCTTGGGGCTAGCTCTTCTCTACGAGCAGTACTTC. V usage is TRBV5-1 and J usage is TRBJ2-7, with D perhaps TRBD2 (5 bases). Germline V gene data show CDR1 as SGHRS and CDR2 as YFSETQ. V was trimmed by 0 bases and J by 3 bases, leaving 13 bases between them. The CDR3 covers 15 residues.

The rearrangement links TRBV7-2 to TRBJ2-7; D remains unclear. Germline CDR1 SGHTA, CDR2 FQGNSA. V was clipped by 2 bases and J by 4 bases, with 6 bases between them. The CDR3 runs 12 residues. Here the CDR3 reads CASSLTDYEQYF. CDR3 coding DNA: TGTGCCAGCAGCTTAACAGATTACGAGCAGTACTTC.

This rearrangement joins TRBV7-2 to TRBJ2-1, with TRBD2 matching 12 bases. Per the germline V gene, CDR1 is SGHTA and CDR2 is FQGNSA. The CDR3 length is 15 residues. V lost 4 bases to trimming and J lost 6 bases; unmatched junction nucleotides: 4. CDR3 bases: TGTGCCAGCAGCTCTGGACTAGCGGGACCCAATGAGCAGTTCTTC. Its translation is CASSSGLAGPNEQFF.

The chain is built from TRBV2 and TRBJ2-1; D may be TRBD2 (5 bases). The CDR3 is made up of 14 amino acids. Trimming shortened V by 9 bases and J by 0 bases, and 12 bases separated the two germline ends. Germline V gives CDR1 SNHLY, CDR2 FYNNEI. CDR3 loop: CARGSASSYNEQFF. DNA of the CDR3: TGTGCCAGAGGTAGCGCGAGCTCCTACAATGAGCAGTTCTTC.